This is a list of T cell receptor beta chains from one sample in a study of cytomegalovirus exposure and HLA in healthy donors. Sequenced by immunoSEQ multiplex PCR; TCRdb stores in-frame clones only, minus some. The repertoire consists of some 190,000 clones, with about 90% occurring once and the leading ten covering about 1%. The source material was PBMCs. All receptors derive from a boy aged 2 to 10 in good health and CMV-seronegative. Both conserved end residues are part of each CDR3. A D gene is named only where the DNA matches it firmly. Not every row has a clone size; where given, it reads once, few, many or a size class.

d_gene	j_gene	abundance	v_gene	len	CDR3nt	CDR3aa
TRBD1	TRBJ1-1	.	TRBV6-5	13	TGTGCCAGCGGGACAGGGCGGAACACTGAAGCTTTCTTT	CASGTGRNTEAFF
.	TRBJ2-1	.	TRBV9	15	TGTGCCAGCAGCGTAGCTGTGCAGAACTACAATGAGCAGTTCTTC	CASSVAVQNYNEQFF
TRBD2	TRBJ2-7	few	TRBV6-1	15	TGTGCCAGCAGTGTTGCTAGCGGGGGCCTCTACGAGCAGTACTTC	CASSVASGGLYEQYF
TRBD2	TRBJ2-1	.	TRBV2	12	TGTGCCAGCAGTGAAGGACTAGCGGTCTGGATCTTC	CASSEGLAVWIF
TRBD1	TRBJ1-1	.	TRBV28	14	TGTGCCAGCAGTCTGACAGGGGGCAACACTGAAGCTTTCTTT	CASSLTGGNTEAFF
TRBD1	TRBJ2-1	.	TRBV27	15	TGTGCCAGCAGTACCTACAGGGGAGCCTACAATGAGCAGTTCTTC	CASSTYRGAYNEQFF
TRBD1	TRBJ2-7	.	TRBV10-3	17	TGTGCCATCAGTGAGTCGAGGGGACAGGGCCAAAGTGTCGAGCAGTACTTC	CAISESRGQGQSVEQYF
TRBD2	TRBJ2-3	.	TRBV11-2	16	TGTGCCAGCAGCTTAGATCCGAGCGGGAGGACAGATACGCAGTATTTT	CASSLDPSGRTDTQYF
.	TRBJ2-6	.	TRBV15	15	TGTGCCACCAGGGGACACAACTCTGGGGCCAACGTCCTGACTTTC	CATRGHNSGANVLTF
.	TRBJ1-3	.	TRBV30	13	TGTGCCTGGGGTCGACAGTCTGGAAACACCATATATTTT	CAWGRQSGNTIYF
.	TRBJ2-7	once	TRBV30	14	TGTGCCTGGAGTGTCCGGACTCATGGGGGGGAGCAGTACTTC	CAWSVRTHGGEQYF
.	TRBJ2-7	.	TRBV7-2	15	TGTGCCAGCAGCTTAGCGCGAGGGCGCTCCTACGAGCAGTACTTC	CASSLARGRSYEQYF
.	TRBJ2-1	.	TRBV23-1	18	TGCGCCAGCAGTCACGAAGTCGAGGGGGACCGCTCCTACAATGAGCAGTTCTTC	CASSHEVEGDRSYNEQFF
.	TRBJ1-6	.	TRBV5-6	15	TGTGCCAGCAGCTTGGGACAGAGCTATAATTCACCCCTCCACTTT	CASSLGQSYNSPLHF
TRBD1	TRBJ1-1	.	TRBV6-6	16	TGTGCCAGCAGTTACTCGAGAGAGACAGGGGAGACTGAAGCTTTCTTT	CASSYSRETGETEAFF
.	TRBJ2-4	.	TRBV14	14	TGTGCCAGCAGCCCTTGGACAGGGAGGGACATTCAGTACTTC	CASSPWTGRDIQYF
TRBD1	TRBJ2-1	.	TRBV15	15	TGTGCCACCAGCAGAGGACAGGGGTACTACAATGAGCAGTTCTTC	CATSRGQGYYNEQFF
.	TRBJ1-6	.	TRBV6-1	19	TGTGCCAGCAGTGAAGCAGTGAACGGGATGCTAGCACTTGAATCACCCCTCCACTTT	CASSEAVNGMLALESPLHF
TRBD1	TRBJ1-5	.	TRBV7-8	15	TGTGCCAGCAGCTTAGCGACAGGGTTCAATCAGCCCCAGCATTTT	CASSLATGFNQPQHF
TRBD2	TRBJ2-3	.	TRBV7-3	16	TGTGCCAGCAGCCCCACTAGCGGGGAAGGAGGGGATACGCAGTATTTT	CASSPTSGEGGDTQYF
TRBD1	TRBJ1-1	.	TRBV28	24	TGTGCCAGCAGTTTAAGGACAGGGACCACCCGCCCTAGGGGCGGTGGTCGAACTAACACTGAAGCTTTCTTT	CASSLRTGTTRPRGGGRTNTEAFF